This T cell receptor (beta chain) was profiled in a study of blood T cell repertoires in COVID-19. CDR3 length: 15 amino acids. Germline CDR1 reads LGHDT; CDR2 reads YNNKEL (reference sequence). Trimming took off 3 bases at V and 3 bases at J, with 12 bases between the two ends. Under the authors' procedure: Reference gene primer amplification in the assay estimated nucleated cell counts. Libraries were prepared by immunoSEQ multiplex PCR; TCRdb keeps only in-frame clonotypes and omits some of them. V and J calls and clone size follow that table, whereas D and trimming were derived from the DNA. The sample includes approximately 74,000 clones, more than 85% of them seen just once.

The sample consisted of peripheral blood. The chain combines TRBV3-1 (or the pseudogene TRBV3-2) with TRBJ2-1; D might be TRBD2 (5 bases). The receptor was derived from a woman between 55 and 75 years old with active COVID-19. CDR3 amino acids: CASSHQIRDYNEQFF. The CDR3 DNA is TGTGCCAGCAGCCATCAAATCCGGGACTACAATGAGCAGTTCTTC.